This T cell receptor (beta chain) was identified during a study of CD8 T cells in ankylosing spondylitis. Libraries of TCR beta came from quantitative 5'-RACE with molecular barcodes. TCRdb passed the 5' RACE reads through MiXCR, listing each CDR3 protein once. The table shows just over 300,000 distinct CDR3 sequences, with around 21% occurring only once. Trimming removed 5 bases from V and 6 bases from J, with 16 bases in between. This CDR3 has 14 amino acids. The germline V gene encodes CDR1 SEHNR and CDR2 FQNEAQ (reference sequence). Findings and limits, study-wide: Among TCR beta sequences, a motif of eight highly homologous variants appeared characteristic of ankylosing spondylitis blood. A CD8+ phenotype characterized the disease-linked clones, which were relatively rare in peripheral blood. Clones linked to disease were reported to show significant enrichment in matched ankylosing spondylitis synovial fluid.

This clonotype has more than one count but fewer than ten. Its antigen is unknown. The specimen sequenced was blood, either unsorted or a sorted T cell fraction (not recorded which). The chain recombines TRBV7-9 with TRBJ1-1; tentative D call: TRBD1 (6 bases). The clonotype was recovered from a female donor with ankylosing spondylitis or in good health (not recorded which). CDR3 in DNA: TGTGCCAGCAGCCCGTTGGCAGGGGCCGCTGAAGCTTTCTTT. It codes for CASSPLAGAAEAFF.